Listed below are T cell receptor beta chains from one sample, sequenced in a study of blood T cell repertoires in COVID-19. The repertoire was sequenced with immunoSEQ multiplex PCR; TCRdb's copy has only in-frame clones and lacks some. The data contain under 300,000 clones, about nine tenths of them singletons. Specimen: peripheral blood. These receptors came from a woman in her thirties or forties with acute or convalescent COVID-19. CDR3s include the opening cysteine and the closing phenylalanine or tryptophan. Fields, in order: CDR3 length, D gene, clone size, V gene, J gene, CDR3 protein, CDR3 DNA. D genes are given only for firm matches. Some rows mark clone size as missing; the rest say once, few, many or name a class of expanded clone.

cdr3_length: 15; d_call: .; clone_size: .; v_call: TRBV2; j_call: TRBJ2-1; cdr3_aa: CASSDLQGSYNEQFF; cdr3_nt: TGTGCCAGCAGTGATTTGCAGGGATCCTACAATGAGCAGTTCTTC
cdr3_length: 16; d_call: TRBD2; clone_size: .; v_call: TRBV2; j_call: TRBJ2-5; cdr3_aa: CASSPPSGGLQETQYF; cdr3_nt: TGTGCCAGCAGTCCCCCTAGCGGGGGGCTACAAGAGACCCAGTACTTC
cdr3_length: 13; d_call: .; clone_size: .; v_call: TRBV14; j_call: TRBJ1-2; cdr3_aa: CASSAAPNYGYTF; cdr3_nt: TGTGCCAGCAGTGCGGCCCCTAACTATGGCTACACCTTC
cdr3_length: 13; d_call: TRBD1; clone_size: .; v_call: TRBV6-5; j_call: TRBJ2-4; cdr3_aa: CASTTRQGVERYF; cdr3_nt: TGTGCCAGCACCACCAGACAGGGCGTAGAACGGTACTTC
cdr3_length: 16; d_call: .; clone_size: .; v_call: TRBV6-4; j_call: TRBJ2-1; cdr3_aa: CASSDSPTDRYNEQFF; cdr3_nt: TGTGCCAGCAGTGACTCCCCAACGGACAGATACAATGAGCAGTTCTTC
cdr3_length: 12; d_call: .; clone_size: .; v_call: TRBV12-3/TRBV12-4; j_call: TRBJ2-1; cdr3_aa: CASSVGAGEQFF; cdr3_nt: TGTGCCAGCAGCGTGGGGGCCGGTGAGCAGTTCTTC
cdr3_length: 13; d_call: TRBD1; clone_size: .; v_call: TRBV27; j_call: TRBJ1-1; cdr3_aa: CASSRTGVAEAFF; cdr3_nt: TGTGCCAGCAGTCGAACAGGGGTGGCTGAAGCTTTCTTT
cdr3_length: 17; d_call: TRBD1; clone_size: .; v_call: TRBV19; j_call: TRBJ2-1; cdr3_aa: CASSIALTGGGGNEQFF; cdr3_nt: TGTGCCAGTAGTATAGCCTTGACAGGGGGCGGCGGGAATGAGCAGTTCTTC
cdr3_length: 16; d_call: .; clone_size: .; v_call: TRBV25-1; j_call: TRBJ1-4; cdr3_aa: CASSGRGTLKDEKLFF; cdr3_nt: TGTGCCAGCAGCGGAAGGGGGACATTGAAAGATGAAAAACTGTTTTTT
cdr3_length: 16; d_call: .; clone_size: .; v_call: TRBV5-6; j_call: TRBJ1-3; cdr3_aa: CASSPPGEGEANTIYF; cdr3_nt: TGTGCCAGCAGTCCTCCGGGGGAAGGGGAGGCAAACACCATATATTTT
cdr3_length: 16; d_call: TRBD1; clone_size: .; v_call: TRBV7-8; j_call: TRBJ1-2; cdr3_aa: CASSSVLDRANYGYTF; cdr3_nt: TGTGCCAGCAGCTCTGTCCTGGACAGGGCTAACTATGGCTACACCTTC
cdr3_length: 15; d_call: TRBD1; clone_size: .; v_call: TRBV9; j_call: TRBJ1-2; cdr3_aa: CASSLQTGMNYGYTF; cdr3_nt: TGTGCCAGCAGCCTCCAGACAGGGATGAACTATGGCTACACCTTC
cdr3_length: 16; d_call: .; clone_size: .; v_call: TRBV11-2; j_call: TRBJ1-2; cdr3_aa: CASSLGGGRGPYGYTF; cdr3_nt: TGTGCCAGCAGCCTCGGGGGGGGCAGGGGACCCTATGGCTACACCTTC
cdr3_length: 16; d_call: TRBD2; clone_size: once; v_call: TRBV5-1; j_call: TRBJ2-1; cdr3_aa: CASSLVRLAGGNEQFF; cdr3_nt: TGCGCCAGCAGCTTGGTTAGACTAGCGGGGGGGAATGAGCAGTTCTTC
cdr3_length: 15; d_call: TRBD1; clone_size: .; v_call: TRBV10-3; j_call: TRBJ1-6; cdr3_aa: CAISESRTGGSPLHF; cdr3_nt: TGTGCCATCAGTGAGTCAAGGACAGGGGGTTCACCCCTCCACTTT
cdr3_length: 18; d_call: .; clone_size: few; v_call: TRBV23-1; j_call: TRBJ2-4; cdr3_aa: CASSLKAEDLLAKNIQYF; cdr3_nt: TGCGCCAGCAGTCTAAAGGCGGAGGATCTCTTAGCCAAAAACATTCAGTACTTC
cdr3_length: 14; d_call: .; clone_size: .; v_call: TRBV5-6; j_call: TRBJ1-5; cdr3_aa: CASSGGPLNQPQHF; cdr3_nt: TGTGCCAGCAGCGGGGGCCCCCTCAATCAGCCCCAGCATTTT
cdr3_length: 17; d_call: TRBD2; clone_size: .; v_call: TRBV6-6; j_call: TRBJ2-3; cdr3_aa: CASSPSVGGDWTDTQYF; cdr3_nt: TGTGCCAGCAGTCCCTCGGTGGGGGGGGATTGGACAGATACGCAGTATTTT
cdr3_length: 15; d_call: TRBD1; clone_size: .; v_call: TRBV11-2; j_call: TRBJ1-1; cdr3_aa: CASSPQDRGLTEAFF; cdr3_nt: TGTGCCAGCAGCCCCCAGGACAGGGGGCTCACTGAAGCTTTCTTT
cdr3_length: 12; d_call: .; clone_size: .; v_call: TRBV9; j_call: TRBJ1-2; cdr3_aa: CASSGGDESYTF; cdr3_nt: TGTGCCAGCAGCGGCGGGGACGAGAGCTACACCTTC
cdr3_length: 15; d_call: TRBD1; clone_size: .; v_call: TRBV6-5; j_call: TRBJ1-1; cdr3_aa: CASSYYQGADTEAFF; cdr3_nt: TGTGCCAGCAGTTACTACCAGGGGGCTGACACTGAAGCTTTCTTT
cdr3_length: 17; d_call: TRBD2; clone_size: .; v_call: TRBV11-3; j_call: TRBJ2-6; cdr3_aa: CASSPGGGAYGANVLTF; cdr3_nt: TGTGCCAGCAGCCCGGGCGGGGGGGCTTACGGGGCCAACGTCCTGACTTTC
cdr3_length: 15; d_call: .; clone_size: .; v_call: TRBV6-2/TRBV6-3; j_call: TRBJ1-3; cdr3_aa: CASSSAGISGNTIYF; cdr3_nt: TGTGCCAGCAGTTCGGCAGGTATCTCTGGAAACACCATATATTTT
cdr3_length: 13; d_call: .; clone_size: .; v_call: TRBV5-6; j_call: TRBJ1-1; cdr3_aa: CASSFSRDTEAFF; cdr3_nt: TGTGCCAGCAGCTTTTCGAGGGACACTGAAGCTTTCTTT
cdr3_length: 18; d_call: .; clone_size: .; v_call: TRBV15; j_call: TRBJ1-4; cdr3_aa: CATSREAPLGGVGVKLFF; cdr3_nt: TGTGCCACCAGCAGAGAGGCCCCCCTAGGCGGGGTTGGTGTAAAACTGTTTTTT
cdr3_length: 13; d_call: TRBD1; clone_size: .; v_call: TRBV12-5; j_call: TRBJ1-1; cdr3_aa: CASGAGGNAEAFF; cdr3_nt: TGTGCTAGTGGGGCAGGGGGCAATGCTGAAGCTTTCTTT
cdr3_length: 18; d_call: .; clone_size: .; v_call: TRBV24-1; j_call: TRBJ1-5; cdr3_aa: CATSDPRGVPDSNQPQHF; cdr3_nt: TGTGCCACCAGTGATCCCCGGGGAGTCCCTGATAGCAATCAGCCCCAGCATTTT
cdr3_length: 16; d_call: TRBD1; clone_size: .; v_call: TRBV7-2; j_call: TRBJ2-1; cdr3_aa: CASSLGPGGHYNEQFF; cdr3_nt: TGTGCCAGCAGCTTAGGACCAGGGGGCCACTACAATGAGCAGTTCTTC
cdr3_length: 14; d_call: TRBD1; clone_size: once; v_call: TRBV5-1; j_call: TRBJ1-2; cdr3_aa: CASSLGQGALGYTF; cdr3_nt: TGCGCCAGCAGCCTGGGACAGGGGGCCCTCGGCTACACCTTC